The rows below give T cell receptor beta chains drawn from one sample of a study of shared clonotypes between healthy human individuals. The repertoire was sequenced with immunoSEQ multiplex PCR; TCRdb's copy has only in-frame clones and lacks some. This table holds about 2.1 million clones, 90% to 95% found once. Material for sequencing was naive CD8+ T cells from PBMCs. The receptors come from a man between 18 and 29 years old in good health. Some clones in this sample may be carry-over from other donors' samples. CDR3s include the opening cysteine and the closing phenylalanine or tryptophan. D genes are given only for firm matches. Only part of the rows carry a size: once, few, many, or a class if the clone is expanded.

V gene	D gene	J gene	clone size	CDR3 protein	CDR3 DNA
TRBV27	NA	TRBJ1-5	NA	CASSLAGNQPQHF	TGTGCCAGCAGTTTAGCGGGCAATCAGCCCCAGCATTTT
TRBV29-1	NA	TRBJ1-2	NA	CSVDIYGYTF	TGCAGCGTTGATATCTATGGCTACACCTTC
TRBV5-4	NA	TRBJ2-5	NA	CASSLEGRAVETQYF	TGTGCCAGCAGCTTGGAGGGCAGGGCGGTGGAGACCCAGTACTTC
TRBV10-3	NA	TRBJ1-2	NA	CAISEARDGYGYTF	TGTGCCATCAGTGAGGCACGGGACGGCTATGGCTACACCTTC
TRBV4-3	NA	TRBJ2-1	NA	CASSQAPSQLNEQFF	TGCGCCAGCAGCCAAGCCCCCAGCCAACTCAATGAGCAGTTCTTC
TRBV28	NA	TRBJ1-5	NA	CASETRATRGQPQHF	TGTGCCAGCGAGACCAGGGCCACACGAGGTCAGCCCCAGCATTTT
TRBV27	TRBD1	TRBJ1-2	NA	CASSPEGLWTGDGYTF	TGTGCCAGCAGTCCGGAAGGCTTATGGACAGGGGATGGCTACACCTTC
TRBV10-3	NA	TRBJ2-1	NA	CAISDRDNEQFF	TGTGCCATCAGTGACCGGGATAATGAGCAGTTCTTC
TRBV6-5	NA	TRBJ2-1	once	CASSSQGPYNEQFF	TGTGCCAGCAGTTCTCAGGGCCCCTACAATGAGCAGTTCTTC
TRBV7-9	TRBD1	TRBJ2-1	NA	CASSLAKGQHSYNEQFF	TGTGCCAGCAGCTTAGCGAAGGGACAGCACTCCTACAATGAGCAGTTCTTC
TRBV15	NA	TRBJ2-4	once	CATSSHLVIAKNIQYF	TGTGCCACCAGCAGCCATTTGGTTATAGCCAAAAACATTCAGTACTTC
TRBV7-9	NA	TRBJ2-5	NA	CASSPILGVYQETQYF	TGTGCCAGCAGCCCCATATTGGGGGTCTACCAAGAGACCCAGTACTTC
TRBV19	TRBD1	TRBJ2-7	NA	CASSLDRAYEQYF	TGTGCCAGTAGTCTGGACAGGGCCTACGAGCAGTACTTC
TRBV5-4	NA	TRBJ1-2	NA	CASSHSDTNYGYTF	TGTGCCAGCAGCCACTCGGACACTAACTATGGCTACACCTTC
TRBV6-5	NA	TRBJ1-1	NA	CASSYDLWNENTEAFF	TGTGCCAGCAGTTACGATCTGTGGAACGAGAACACTGAAGCTTTCTTT
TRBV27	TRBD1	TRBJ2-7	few	CASSLSLAGGEGEQYF	TGTGCCAGCAGTTTATCGTTGGCAGGGGGCGAGGGCGAGCAGTACTTC
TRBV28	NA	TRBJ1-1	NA	CASSPLRELNTEAFF	TGTGCCAGCAGTCCCCTAAGGGAACTGAACACTGAAGCTTTCTTT
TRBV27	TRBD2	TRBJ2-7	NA	CASRLVGTSPYEQYF	TGTGCCAGCAGACTCGTCGGGACTAGCCCGTACGAGCAGTACTTC
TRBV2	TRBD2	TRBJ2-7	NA	CASSDWARVQAGGYEQYF	TGTGCCAGCAGTGACTGGGCCAGGGTCCAAGCGGGAGGCTACGAGCAGTACTTC
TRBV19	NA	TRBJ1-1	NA	CASSIGGNTEAFF	TGTGCCAGTAGTATCGGGGGGAACACTGAAGCTTTCTTT
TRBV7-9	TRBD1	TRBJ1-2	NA	CASSLDPDRGDPEENGYTF	TGTGCCAGCAGCTTAGACCCGGACAGGGGGGATCCCGAGGAGAATGGCTACACCTTC
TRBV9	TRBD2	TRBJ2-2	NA	CASSARRLAGDTGELFF	TGTGCCAGCAGCGCCAGGCGACTAGCGGGAGACACCGGGGAGCTGTTTTTT
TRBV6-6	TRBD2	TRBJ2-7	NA	CASSPLLAGEGEQYF	TGTGCCAGCAGTCCTTTACTAGCGGGAGAAGGCGAGCAGTACTTC
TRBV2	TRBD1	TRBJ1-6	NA	CASSEVQGQGGNSPLHF	TGTGCCAGCAGTGAAGTTCAGGGACAGGGTGGTAATTCACCCCTCCACTTT
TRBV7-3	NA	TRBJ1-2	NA	CASSGGLSYGYTF	TGTGCCAGCAGCGGCGGCCTCAGCTATGGCTACACCTTC
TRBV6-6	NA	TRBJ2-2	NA	CAGGIPLAGELFF	TGTGCCGGGGGAATCCCGCTTGCCGGGGAGCTGTTTTTT
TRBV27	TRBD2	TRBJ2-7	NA	CASRPGEGNAYEQYF	TGTGCCAGCAGGCCGGGGGAGGGGAATGCCTACGAGCAGTACTTC
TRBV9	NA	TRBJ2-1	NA	CASSVATGDREQFF	TGTGCCAGCAGCGTAGCCACGGGAGATAGGGAGCAGTTCTTC
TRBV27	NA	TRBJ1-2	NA	CASSLSVADPYGYTF	TGTGCCAGCAGTTTATCCGTCGCCGATCCCTATGGCTACACCTTC
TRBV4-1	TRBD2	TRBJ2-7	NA	CASSLSGASGRGAYEQYF	TGCGCCAGCAGCCTAAGTGGGGCTAGCGGGAGGGGGGCCTACGAGCAGTACTTC
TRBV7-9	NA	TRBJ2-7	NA	CASSLKANEQYF	TGTGCCAGCAGCTTAAAAGCTAACGAGCAGTACTTC
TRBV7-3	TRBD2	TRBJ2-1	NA	CASRTSGSSYNEQFF	TGTGCCAGCAGAACTAGCGGGAGCTCCTACAATGAGCAGTTCTTC
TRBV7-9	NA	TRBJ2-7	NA	CASSSGWGSGEQYF	TGTGCCAGCAGCTCGGGTTGGGGGTCGGGCGAGCAGTACTTC
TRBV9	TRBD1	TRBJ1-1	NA	CASSVGGGGVGNTEAFF	TGTGCCAGCAGCGTAGGCGGAGGGGGCGTTGGGAACACTGAAGCTTTCTTT
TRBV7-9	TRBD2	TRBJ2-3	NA	CASSLGTSPSTDTQYF	TGTGCCAGCAGCTTAGGGACTAGCCCTAGCACAGATACGCAGTATTTT
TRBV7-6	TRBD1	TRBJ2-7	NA	CASSPWDREAQYF	TGTGCCAGCAGCCCCTGGGACAGGGAAGCACAGTACTTC
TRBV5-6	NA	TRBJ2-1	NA	CASSPKNGGASYNEQFF	TGTGCCAGCAGCCCTAAGAACGGGGGCGCCTCCTACAATGAGCAGTTCTTC
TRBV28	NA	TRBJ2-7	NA	CASSFGADKQYF	TGTGCCAGCAGTTTCGGGGCGGATAAGCAGTACTTC
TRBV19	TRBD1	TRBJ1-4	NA	CASSPRGTVNEKLFF	TGTGCCAGTAGCCCCCGGGGGACAGTTAATGAAAAACTGTTTTTT
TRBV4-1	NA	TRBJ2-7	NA	CASSVGGSAYEQYF	TGCGCCAGCAGCGTCGGAGGGTCGGCCTACGAGCAGTACTTC
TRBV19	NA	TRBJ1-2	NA	CASSGFVDGYTF	TGTGCCAGTAGTGGATTTGTGGATGGCTACACCTTC
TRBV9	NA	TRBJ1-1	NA	CASSPTLGGNTEAFF	TGTGCCAGCAGCCCTACACTCGGGGGGAACACTGAAGCTTTCTTT
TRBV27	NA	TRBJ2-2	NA	CASTGLNTGELFF	TGTGCCAGCACCGGGCTGAACACCGGGGAGCTGTTTTTT
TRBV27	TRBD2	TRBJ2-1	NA	CASSLNFLAGELYNEQFF	TGTGCCAGCAGTTTAAACTTCCTAGCGGGAGAACTATACAATGAGCAGTTCTTC
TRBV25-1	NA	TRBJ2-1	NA	CASSEWGTADNEQFF	TGTGCCAGCAGTGAATGGGGGACTGCGGACAATGAGCAGTTCTTC
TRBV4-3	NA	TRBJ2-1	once	CASSQGLVSNEQFF	TGCGCCAGCAGCCAAGGATTAGTCTCCAATGAGCAGTTCTTC
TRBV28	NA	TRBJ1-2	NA	CASRRYGGLGYGYTF	TGTGCCAGCAGACGTTACGGGGGGCTCGGCTATGGCTACACCTTC
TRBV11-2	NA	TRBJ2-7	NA	CASSLGSRDYEQYF	TGTGCCAGCAGCTTAGGTAGCAGGGACTACGAGCAGTACTTC
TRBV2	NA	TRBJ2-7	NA	CATKGGITYEQYF	TGTGCCACCAAGGGGGGAATTACCTACGAGCAGTACTTC